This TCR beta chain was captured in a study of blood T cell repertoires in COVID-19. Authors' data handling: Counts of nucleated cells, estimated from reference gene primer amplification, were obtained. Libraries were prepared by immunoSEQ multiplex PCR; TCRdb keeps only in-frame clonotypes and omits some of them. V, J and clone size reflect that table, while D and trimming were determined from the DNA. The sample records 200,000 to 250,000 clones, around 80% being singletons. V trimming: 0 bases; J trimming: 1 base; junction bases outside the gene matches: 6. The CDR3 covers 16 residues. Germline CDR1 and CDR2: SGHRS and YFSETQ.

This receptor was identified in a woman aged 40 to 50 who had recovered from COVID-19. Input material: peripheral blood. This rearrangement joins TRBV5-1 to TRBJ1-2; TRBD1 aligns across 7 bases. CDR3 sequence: CASSLGNRGLNYGYTF. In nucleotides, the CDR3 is TGCGCCAGCAGCTTGGGAAACAGGGGTCTTAACTATGGCTACACCTTC.